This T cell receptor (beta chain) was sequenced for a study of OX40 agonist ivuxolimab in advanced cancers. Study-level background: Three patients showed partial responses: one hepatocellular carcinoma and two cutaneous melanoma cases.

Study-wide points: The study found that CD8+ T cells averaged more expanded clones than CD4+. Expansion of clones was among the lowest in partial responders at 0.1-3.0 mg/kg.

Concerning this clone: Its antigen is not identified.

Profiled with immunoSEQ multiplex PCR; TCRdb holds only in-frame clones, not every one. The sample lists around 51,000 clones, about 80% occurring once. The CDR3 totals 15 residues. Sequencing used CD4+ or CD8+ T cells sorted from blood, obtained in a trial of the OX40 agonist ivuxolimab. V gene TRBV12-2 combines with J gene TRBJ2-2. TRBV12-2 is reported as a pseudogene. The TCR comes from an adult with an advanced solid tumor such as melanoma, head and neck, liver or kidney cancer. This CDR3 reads CASRLSQPAPGELFF. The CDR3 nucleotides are TGTGCAAGTCGCTTAAGTCAGCCTGCGCCCGGGGAGCTGTTTTTT.